This passage covers 13 T cell receptor beta chains from one sample sequenced in a study of beta chain features in type 1 diabetes. The sequenced template was cDNA made from the entire isolated RNA. TCRdb's table, derived via immunoSEQ multiplex PCR, lists solely in-frame clones and lacks some. The sample contains about 620,000 clones, 15% of which appear only once. Sequencing input: naive CD4+ T cells from blood. The receptor set was obtained from a young man in good health.

V is TRBV19 and J is TRBJ2-3; D is perhaps TRBD2 (5 bases). Germline values: CDR1 LNHDA, CDR2 SQIVND (reference sequence). Trimming removed 9 bases at V and 0 bases at J, with 13 bases between. CDR3 size: 14 residues. The CDR3, as DNA: TGTGCCAGCGGAGGCGGGCTTAGCACAGATACGCAGTATTTT. Its protein is CASGGGLSTDTQYF.

CDR3 sequence: CASSFGVIYYEQYF. The CDR3 DNA is TGTGCCAGCAGTTTTGGAGTGATTTACTACGAGCAGTACTTC. The chain joins TRBV28 to TRBJ2-7; D not resolved. The germline gives CDR1 MDHEN, CDR2 SYDVKM. This CDR3 is built from 14 residues. Trimming removed 3 bases at V and 3 bases at J, with 12 bases between.

The chain links TRBV18 to TRBJ2-2, with D unclear. The CDR3 is 15 amino acids. The germline gives CDR1 KGHSH, CDR2 LQKENI. V was cut by 3 bases and J by 2 bases, with 10 bases left in between. CDR3 bases: TGTGCCAGCTCACCGCGGCAGAGTAACACCGGGGAGCTGTTTTTT. It codes for CASSPRQSNTGELFF. Filled out from reference TRBV18 and TRBJ2-2, the complete variable domain reads NAGVMQNPRHLVRRRGQEARLRCSPMKGHSHVYWYRQLPEEGLKFMVYLQKENIIDESGMPKERFSAEFPKEGPSILRIQQVVRGDSAAYFCASSPRQSNTGELFFGEGSRLTVL.

This clone has more than one count but fewer than ten. This chain uses TRBV5-1 with TRBJ1-3, with 9 nucleotides matching TRBD1. CDR3 length: 16 residues. Germline V lookup: CDR1 SGHRS, CDR2 YFSETQ. The J segment lost 4 bases and the V segment lost 0 bases, leaving 5 bases of the junction unmatched. The CDR3: CASSLDLGQGGNTIYF. CDR3 nucleotides: TGCGCCAGCAGCTTGGATTTGGGACAGGGAGGAAACACCATATATTTT.

This clone was seen a few times. Written as DNA, the CDR3 is TGCGCCAGCAGCCAAGATCGCTGGGGGACCCAGTACTTC. Its translation is CASSQDRWGTQYF. V usage is TRBV4-3 and J usage is TRBJ2-5; D ambiguous. Trimming pared 0 bases from V and 7 bases from J, leaving 9 bases between. CDR1 is LGHNA and CDR2 is YSLEER in the germline V gene. The CDR3 length is 13 residues.

On this clone: Other DNA sequences in the sample encode the same CDR3. The chain carries TRBV9 and TRBJ1-1; D call uncertain. The CDR3 totals 14 residues. Germline CDR1 and CDR2: SGDLS and YYNGEE. V lost 0 bases to trimming and J lost 1 base, with 7 bases between them. CDR3 sequence reads: CASSVVSGNTEAFF. DNA of the CDR3: TGTGCCAGCAGCGTAGTATCGGGGAACACTGAAGCTTTCTTT.

This clone was counted only a few times. V gene TRBV7-9 combines with J gene TRBJ2-7; no firm D call. The V and J ends lost 7 bases and 7 bases respectively, with 23 bases between them. CDR1 is SEHNR, CDR2 FQNEAQ, per germline (reference sequence). The CDR3 has 15 amino acids. CDR3 sequence (DNA): TGTGCCAGCATCCCATTATCCCCAGGATTGGTAGAGCAGTACTTC. Protein product: CASIPLSPGLVEQYF. Supplemented by reference TRBV7-9 and TRBJ2-7, the full variable domain reads DTGVSQNPRHKITKRGQNVTFRCDPISEHNRLYWYRQTLGQGPEFLTYFQNEAQLEKSRLLSDRFSAERPKGSFSTLEIQRTEQGDSAMYLCASIPLSPGLVEQYFGPGTRLTVT.

The V and J genes are TRBV11-2 and TRBJ2-7, with D tentatively TRBD2 (6 bases). The CDR3 contains 15 residues. CDR1 is SGHAT, CDR2 FQNNGV, per germline. Trimming took 3 bases from V and 5 from J, leaving 17 bases between them. The CDR3 nucleotides are TGTGCCAGCAGCTTCATAGGGGCACCTAGCGACGAGCAGTACTTC. Its translation: CASSFIGAPSDEQYF.

In its sample, this clone was seen a few times. This chain links TRBV6-6 with TRBJ2-1; 10 bases agree with TRBD2. The CDR3 has 16 residues. CDR1 and CDR2 (germline): MNHNY, SVGAGI (reference sequence). V lost 6 bases, J lost 6 bases, and 11 bases stayed unmatched. Written as DNA, the CDR3 is TGTGCCAGCAGGCCCCTTCTAGCGGGGGATTCCAATGAGCAGTTCTTC. Protein product: CASRPLLAGDSNEQFF.

The rearrangement links TRBV9 to TRBJ2-5; TRBD1 agrees at 10 bases. Germline CDR1 and CDR2: SGDLS and YYNGEE. The J segment lost 5 bases and the V segment lost 0 bases, leaving 4 bases of the junction unmatched. CDR3 size: 15 residues. DNA for the CDR3: TGTGCCAGCAGCGTAGCTAGGACAGGGGGGGAGACCCAGTACTTC. Translation gives CASSVARTGGETQYF.

This chain uses TRBV4-1 with TRBJ1-1, with D unclear. The CDR3 length is 13 residues. The V gene's germline CDR1 is MGHRA and CDR2 YSYEKL. Trimming removed 1 base at V and 1 base at J, with 4 bases between. CDR3 region: CASSQAKNTEAFF. The CDR3 DNA is TGCGCCAGCAGCCAAGCGAAGAACACTGAAGCTTTCTTT.

This chain uses TRBV29-1 with TRBJ1-2; 10 bases agree with TRBD1. The germline V gene encodes CDR1 SQVTM and CDR2 ANQGSEA. The CDR3 is 12 amino acids. Trimming took 6 bases from V and 7 from J; bases not matched to a gene: 5. DNA of the CDR3: TGCAGCGTCCGGACAGGGGGGGTTGGCTACACCTTC. This sequence encodes CSVRTGGVGYTF.

The table lists this clone with a few counts. The V call is TRBV27, the J call TRBJ1-2; 11 bases fit TRBD1. With V trimmed by 7 bases and J by 4 bases, 8 bases remained unmatched. The CDR3 is 15 residues long. Germline-derived CDR1 and CDR2 are MNHEY and SMNVEV (reference sequence). The CDR3 DNA is TGTGCCAGCACCCGGACAGGGGGCGCCGTCTATGGCTACACCTTC. Translated: CASTRTGGAVYGYTF.